The present entry profiles one TCR beta chain with its context. Trimming cost V 6 bases and J 6 bases; bases outside gene matches: 12. The CDR3 sequence is 16 residues long. The germline V gene has CDR1 SGHDT and CDR2 YYEEEE. This record belongs to a study of blood T cells in healthy people across ages. A second about 7 to 11 cycle PCR used barcoded and J-beta primers. Individual samples furnished no less than 2.5 million CDR3-containing paired-end reads apiece. Each CDR3 protein is one row after TCRdb ran MiXCR on the 5' RACE reads. The profile shows 980,000 or so distinct CDR3 sequences, roughly 43% of them singletons.

The rearrangement uses TRBV5-6 and TRBJ2-1, with 10 bases matching TRBD1. The origin of this receptor is a man younger than 40 in good health. The sequenced sample consisted of blood. CDR3 coding DNA: TGTGCCAGCATCCGGACCGGGACAGGGGACTCCAATGAGCAGTTCTTC. Protein: CASIRTGTGDSNEQFF.